These T cell receptor beta chains were read from a single sample in a study of cytomegalovirus exposure and HLA in healthy donors. This table comes from immunoSEQ multiplex PCR, and its TCRdb copy is limited to in-frame clones, with some not included. The repertoire holds 200,000 to 250,000 clones, with approximately 80% as singletons. The sequenced sample was PBMCs. The source is a boy younger than 10 in good health and CMV-seronegative. The CDR3 runs from the conserved cysteine through the conserved F or W. D genes are given only for firm matches. Not every row has a clone size; where given, it reads once, few, many or a size class.

J gene	V gene	D gene	clone size	CDR3 DNA	CDR3 protein
TRBJ2-6	TRBV19	-	once	TGTGCCAGTAGTATATGGCGGCTCTCTGGGGCCAACGTCCTGACTTTC	CASSIWRLSGANVLTF
TRBJ1-2	TRBV29-1	-	once	TGCAGCGTTTGGGTAACGGAGGGCTACACCTTC	CSVWVTEGYTF
TRBJ2-2	TRBV7-2	-	-	TGTGCCAGCAGCTTGGGCGTTCTGCGGGGTAACACCGGGGAGCTGTTTTTT	CASSLGVLRGNTGELFF
TRBJ1-3	TRBV11-2	TRBD1	once	TGTGCCAGCGGCTTGTACGGGGACAGGGCTGGAAACACCATATATTTT	CASGLYGDRAGNTIYF
TRBJ2-3	TRBV10-3	-	-	TGTGCCATCAGTGGTCGGTACACAGATACGCAGTATTTT	CAISGRYTDTQYF
TRBJ2-1	TRBV5-6	-	-	TGTGCCAGCAGCTTGGCGTACAGTTACAATGAGCAGTTCTTC	CASSLAYSYNEQFF
TRBJ2-7	TRBV13	TRBD2	-	TGTGCCAGCACCTCTAGCGGTTCATACGAGCAGTACTTC	CASTSSGSYEQYF
TRBJ2-7	TRBV4-1	TRBD2	-	TGCGCCAGCAGCCAGAGCGGGGCCGGCTACGAGCAGTACTTC	CASSQSGAGYEQYF
TRBJ2-5	TRBV12-5	-	-	TGTGCTAGCGGTTTGGGCGGAAAGACCCAGTACTTC	CASGLGGKTQYF
TRBJ1-5	TRBV10-3	-	-	TGTGCCATCAGTGAGGATACAGGGATTAATCAGCCCCAGCATTTT	CAISEDTGINQPQHF
TRBJ2-5	TRBV29-1	TRBD2	-	TGCAGCGGGGGACTAGCGGGAGTAATTCAAGAGACCCAGTACTTC	CSGGLAGVIQETQYF
TRBJ1-1	TRBV5-1	-	-	TGCGCCAGCAGCTTGGTGGCGGGGATGGTCGGTAGGAACACTGAAGCTTTCTTT	CASSLVAGMVGRNTEAFF
TRBJ1-6	TRBV10-2	-	once	TGCGCCAGCAGAGGGGGGGAGAGCTCCTATAATTCACCCCTCCACTTT	CASRGGESSYNSPLHF
TRBJ2-7	TRBV9	-	-	TGTGCCAGCAGCGTAGGCCAGGCCGGCTACGAGCAGTACTTC	CASSVGQAGYEQYF
TRBJ2-1	TRBV29-1	TRBD2	-	TGCAGCGTCGATTCTCGGACTAGCGGGAGCTCTGAGCAGTTCTTC	CSVDSRTSGSSEQFF
TRBJ2-1	TRBV6-5	-	-	TGTGCCAGCAGTTACCTGTCCTCTAGCTCCTACAATGAGCAGTTCTTC	CASSYLSSSSYNEQFF
TRBJ2-2	TRBV6-1	TRBD1	-	TGTGCCAGCAGGGGGACAGGGTGGGACACCGGGGAGCTGTTTTTT	CASRGTGWDTGELFF
TRBJ1-6	TRBV30	-	-	TGTGCCTGGAGAGATTCAGTCACCGGGGGTTCACCCCTCCACTTT	CAWRDSVTGGSPLHF
TRBJ2-7	TRBV18	-	-	TGTGCCAGCTCACCAAATCCGGTCCAGGTCGCGGAGCAGTACTTC	CASSPNPVQVAEQYF
TRBJ2-3	TRBV5-3	TRBD2	-	TGTGCCAGAAGCTGGGGAACCCTCAGGGAAGCGGGAGGGGGGGGAGATACGCAGTATTTT	CARSWGTLREAGGGGDTQYF
TRBJ1-1	TRBV6-1	TRBD1	-	TGTGCCAGCAGACAGGGGGAATCGAACACTGAAGCTTTCTTT	CASRQGESNTEAFF
TRBJ2-1	TRBV4-2	TRBD2	-	TGTGCCAGCAGCCAAGTACTAGCGGTAGAGGGGTGGTATGAGCAGTTCTTC	CASSQVLAVEGWYEQFF
TRBJ2-3	TRBV7-8	TRBD2	-	TGTGCCAGCAGCCCAGCTGGAGGGAGGGCCACAGATACGCAGTATTTT	CASSPAGGRATDTQYF
TRBJ1-2	TRBV6-6	TRBD1	-	TGTGCCAGCAGGGACTCACGGACAGGAATTAACTATGGCTACACCTTC	CASRDSRTGINYGYTF
TRBJ2-3	TRBV7-8	-	-	TGTGCCAGCAGCTTAGGCTTGGCTAGGAGCACAGATACGCAGTATTTT	CASSLGLARSTDTQYF
TRBJ2-7	TRBV6-1	TRBD2	-	TGTGCCAGCAGGGGCCTAGCGGGGGACGAGCAGTACTTC	CASRGLAGDEQYF
TRBJ2-5	TRBV9	TRBD2	-	TGTGCCAGCGGCGGCGCGGGGGGCCAAGAGACCCAGTACTTC	CASGGAGGQETQYF
TRBJ2-3	TRBV7-9	-	-	TGTGCCAGCAGCTTAGAACCCCTATCTAGCACAGATACGCAGTATTTT	CASSLEPLSSTDTQYF
TRBJ2-7	TRBV19	TRBD2	-	TGTGCCAGTAGTATAGGCCGGGGACTAGCCTCGAGCTACTACGAGCAGTACTTC	CASSIGRGLASSYYEQYF
TRBJ1-4	TRBV19	-	-	TGTGCCAGTAGTATAGACAGGCGAACTAATGAAAAACTGTTTTTT	CASSIDRRTNEKLFF
TRBJ2-7	TRBV13	TRBD2	-	TGTGCCAGCAGCTCCGGACTAGCGGGGGGGCAGTACTTC	CASSSGLAGGQYF
TRBJ2-1	TRBV6-5	-	-	TGTGCCAGCAGTTACGAAGCGGTGAGCTCCTACAATGAGCAGTTCTTC	CASSYEAVSSYNEQFF
TRBJ2-7	TRBV29-1	-	-	TGCAGCGTTGCTCAGGAGGGGAGGCAGTACTTC	CSVAQEGRQYF
TRBJ2-1	TRBV13	TRBD1	-	TGTGCCAGCAGCTCCATGCTGACAGGGTGGTGGAATGAGCAGTTCTTC	CASSSMLTGWWNEQFF
TRBJ2-3	TRBV11-2	-	once	TGTGCCAGCAGCTTTATATTCACAGATACGCAGTATTTT	CASSFIFTDTQYF
TRBJ2-3	TRBV6-1	-	-	TGTGCCAGCACCGAGAAGGGGGGCACAGATACGCAGTATTTT	CASTEKGGTDTQYF
TRBJ2-1	TRBV29-1	-	-	TGCAGCGTTGATCTTGATGAGCAGTTCTTC	CSVDLDEQFF
TRBJ2-7	TRBV2	TRBD1	-	TGTGCCAGCAGAGCGGGGACAGGGGGGGCCTACGAGCAGTACTTC	CASRAGTGGAYEQYF
TRBJ1-2	TRBV6-5	-	-	TGTGCCAGCAGTTACTTCGGAGGGGTGAACTATGGCTACACCTTC	CASSYFGGVNYGYTF
TRBJ1-5	TRBV16	-	-	TGTGCCAGCAGCCAATCGGCCGGGGATGGCAATCAGCCCCAGCATTTT	CASSQSAGDGNQPQHF
TRBJ1-6	TRBV7-9	TRBD1	-	TGTGCCAGCAGCTTAGCGCCGGGACAGGGCTCCAATTCACCCCTCCACTTT	CASSLAPGQGSNSPLHF
TRBJ1-4	TRBV6-5	-	few	TGTGCCAGCCGCACACAGGGAGGGAGTGGTGAAAAACTGTTTTTT	CASRTQGGSGEKLFF
TRBJ2-1	TRBV4-1	-	-	TGCGCCAGCAGCCAAGGGAGGGGTGAGCAGTTCTTC	CASSQGRGEQFF
TRBJ2-1	TRBV4-1	TRBD2	-	TGCGCCAGCAGCCACCCACGGGAGGCTACCTACAATGAGCAGTTCTTC	CASSHPREATYNEQFF
TRBJ2-3	TRBV5-6	TRBD2	-	TGTGCCAGCAGCTTAACTTTAGCGGGAGGCACAGATACGCAGTATTTT	CASSLTLAGGTDTQYF
TRBJ2-1	TRBV9	TRBD2	-	TGTGCCAGCAGCCCCAATAGCGGGGGGGCCTACAATGAGCAGTTCTTC	CASSPNSGGAYNEQFF
TRBJ1-2	TRBV30	-	-	TGTGCCTGGAGCGACCGGGGGGGGCCTTATTATGGCTACACCTTC	CAWSDRGGPYYGYTF
TRBJ1-3	TRBV7-9	-	-	TGTGCCAGCAGCTCCAGGGCGATAACTGGAAACACCATATATTTT	CASSSRAITGNTIYF